Listed below are T cell receptor beta chains from one sample, sequenced in a study of metastatic and nonmetastatic thyroid tumors. MiXCR re-clonotyped the PCR reads for TCRdb. The sample shows around 36,000 clones, around 28% of them seen only once. Sequencing was performed on blood. The receptors here all came from a female donor with papillary thyroid cancer or a benign thyroid nodule (not recorded which). Some clones in this sample may be carry-over from other donors' samples. The CDR3 runs from the conserved cysteine through the conserved F or W. The D gene is left open where the match is weak. Clone size is shown for a subset of rows, as once, few, many or a class of expanded clone.

abundance	d_gene	v_gene	j_gene	CDR3aa	CDR3nt
many	TRBD1	TRBV20-1	TRBJ1-2	CSAQRQGSDYGYTF	TGCAGTGCACAGAGACAGGGGAGCGACTATGGCTACACCTTC
many	NA	TRBV12-3/TRBV12-4	TRBJ1-3	CASSSWSSGNTIYF	TGTGCCAGCAGTTCTTGGAGCTCTGGAAACACCATATATTTT
few	NA	TRBV6-1	TRBJ1-2	CASLKTRGGSGYTF	TGTGCCAGCCTAAAAACCAGGGGAGGCTCTGGCTACACCTTC
many	NA	TRBV5-4	TRBJ1-5	CARSLGVDSNQPQHF	TGCGCCAGGTCCCTTGGGGTGGATAGCAATCAGCCCCAGCATTTT
medium-sized	TRBD2	TRBV28	TRBJ2-7	CASSFPERDGGYEQYF	TGTGCCAGCAGTTTTCCCGAGCGGGACGGAGGCTACGAGCAGTACTTC
NA	NA	TRBV12-3/TRBV12-4	TRBJ2-2	CASSWTENTGELFF	TGTGCCAGCAGTTGGACGGAAAACACCGGGGAGCTGTTTTTT
many	TRBD2	TRBV7-6	TRBJ2-1	CASSLDRLAGNYEQFF	TGTGCCAGCAGCTTAGACCGACTAGCGGGAAACTATGAGCAGTTCTTC
NA	TRBD2	TRBV20-1	TRBJ2-1	CSAWTSGYYNEQFF	TGCAGTGCCTGGACTAGCGGATACTACAATGAGCAGTTCTTC
few	TRBD2	TRBV6-1	TRBJ2-7	CASSSETSSGEQYF	TGTGCCAGCAGTAGTGAGACTAGCTCAGGCGAGCAGTACTTC
NA	NA	TRBV25-1	TRBJ2-5	CASGRGGETQYF	TGTGCCAGCGGCAGGGGTGGAGAGACCCAGTACTTC
many	TRBD2	TRBV9	TRBJ2-7	CASSAGTSGRSGEQYF	TGTGCCAGCAGCGCCGGGACTAGCGGGAGGTCAGGGGAGCAGTACTTC
NA	TRBD1	TRBV11-1	TRBJ2-7	CASNPNIGQGESYEQYF	TGTGCCAGCAACCCCAATATAGGACAGGGTGAGTCCTACGAGCAGTACTTC
medium-sized	NA	TRBV11-2	TRBJ1-5	CASSIGTLQPQHF	TGTGCCAGCAGCATAGGGACACTTCAGCCCCAGCATTTT
few	NA	TRBV6-1	TRBJ2-7	CASSEGAGVYEQYF	TGTGCCAGCAGTGAAGGGGCAGGGGTCTACGAGCAGTACTTC
NA	NA	TRBV27	TRBJ2-7	CASSSLGSPRGYEQYF	TGTGCCAGCAGTTCCCTCGGGTCCCCTCGGGGTTACGAGCAGTACTTC
NA	NA	TRBV15	TRBJ2-1	CATIAPGGSEQFF	TGTGCCACCATCGCGCCCGGGGGTAGTGAGCAGTTCTTC
NA	TRBD2	TRBV11-3	TRBJ2-7	CASSTGTSGSLDEQYF	TGTGCCAGCAGCACAGGGACTAGCGGGAGTCTCGACGAGCAGTACTTC
medium-sized	NA	TRBV19	TRBJ1-2	CASSIGTFNYGYTF	TGTGCCAGTAGTATTGGGACGTTTAACTATGGCTACACCTTC
few	NA	TRBV15	TRBJ1-1	CATSRDVGAQNTEAFF	TGTGCCACCAGCAGAGATGTGGGGGCCCAGAACACTGAAGCTTTCTTT
NA	NA	TRBV5-1	TRBJ1-6	CASSLVQGRNSPLHF	TGCGCCAGCAGCTTGGTACAGGGTCGTAATTCACCCCTCCACTTT
NA	NA	TRBV20-1	TRBJ2-7	CSARLEQYF	TGCAGTGCCCGCCTCGAGCAGTACTTC
NA	NA	TRBV20-1	TRBJ1-1	CSAVISWGTEAFF	TGCAGTGCCGTTATTTCCTGGGGCACTGAAGCTTTCTTT
NA	NA	TRBV12-3/TRBV12-4	TRBJ1-4	CASRRSAKLFF	TGTGCCAGCAGGCGTTCGGCGAAACTGTTTTTT
medium-sized	NA	TRBV20-1	TRBJ1-5	CSARVDKVPSLKPQHF	TGCAGTGCTAGAGTTGATAAAGTACCGTCCTTAAAGCCCCAGCATTTT
NA	TRBD1	TRBV19	TRBJ1-4	CASSRDSNEKLFF	TGTGCCAGTAGTCGGGACAGCAATGAAAAACTGTTTTTT
NA	NA	TRBV12-3/TRBV12-4	TRBJ2-5	CASSLRQRETQYF	TGCGCCAGCAGTTTAAGACAAAGAGAGACCCAGTACTTC
medium-sized	TRBD2	TRBV10-1	TRBJ2-7	CASSEGTSEYYEQYF	TGCGCCAGCAGTGAGGGGACTAGCGAGTACTACGAGCAGTACTTC
many	TRBD1	TRBV12-3/TRBV12-4	TRBJ1-3	CASSPKAGQGTGNTIYF	TGTGCCAGCAGCCCGAAGGCGGGACAGGGAACTGGAAACACCATATATTTT
NA	TRBD2	TRBV20-1	TRBJ2-7	CTLLSGSLPGDQQYF	TGCACCCTACTCAGCGGGAGCCTACCTGGGGACCAGCAGTACTTC
many	NA	TRBV19	TRBJ2-1	CASSRAGEVDEQFF	TGTGCCAGTAGTCGGGCGGGTGAGGTAGATGAGCAGTTCTTC
many	NA	TRBV20-1	TRBJ1-4	CSAVDRLNEKLFF	TGCAGTGCGGTAGACCGACTGAATGAAAAACTGTTTTTT
NA	NA	TRBV20-1	TRBJ1-6	CSARETYNSPLVF	TGCAGTGCTAGGGAGACCTATAATTCACCCCTGGTCTTT
NA	NA	TRBV7-3	TRBJ2-3	CASSLSLISTDTQYF	TGTGCCAGCAGCTTAAGTCTGATTAGCACAGATACGCAGTATTTT
once	TRBD1	TRBV18	TRBJ1-4	CASSPGTGVEKLFF	TGTGCCAGCTCACCCGGGACAGGGGTAGAAAAACTGTTTTTT
NA	NA	TRBV7-8	TRBJ1-2	CDSSLEMASGYGYTF	TGTGACAGCAGCTTAGAGATGGCGTCCGGCTATGGCTACACCTTC
few	NA	TRBV6-1	TRBJ2-7	CASSLAPGAPVEQYF	TGTGCCAGCAGTCTTGCCCCGGGGGCGCCGGTCGAGCAGTACTTC
many	NA	TRBV6-4	TRBJ2-6	CASSDSTGGANVLTF	TGTGCCAGCAGTGACTCAACGGGTGGGGCCAACGTCCTGACTTTC
NA	TRBD1	TRBV5-1	TRBJ2-7	CASSSTGGRGEQYF	TGCGCCAGCAGCTCTACAGGGGGCAGAGGCGAGCAGTACTTC
few	NA	TRBV12-3/TRBV12-4	TRBJ1-4	CVSSYKGLGEKLFF	TGTGTCAGCAGTTACAAGGGGCTCGGTGAAAAACTGTTTTTT
once	NA	TRBV20-1	TRBJ1-2	CSARVPGNGYNF	TGCAGTGCTAGAGTACCAGGAAATGGCTACAACTTC
NA	NA	TRBV20-1	TRBJ1-1	CSASGGAGNTEAFF	TGCAGTGCTAGCGGGGGGGCCGGGAACACTGAAGCTTTCTTT
few	TRBD1	TRBV5-1	TRBJ1-3	CASSLGGGDRGPLSGNTIYF	TGCGCCAGCAGCTTGGGTGGTGGGGACAGGGGTCCCCTCTCTGGAAACACCATATATTTT
many	TRBD1	TRBV5-1	TRBJ1-1	CASSLRTGENTEAFF	TGCGCCAGCAGCTTACGGACAGGTGAGAACACTGAAGCTTTCTTT
many	NA	TRBV6-1	TRBJ2-5	CASLRTALLETQYF	TGTGCCAGTCTAAGGACAGCCCTCTTAGAGACCCAGTACTTC
many	NA	TRBV5-4	TRBJ1-2	CASSLVGGYTF	TGCGCCAGCAGCTTGGTTGGTGGCTACACCTTC
medium-sized	NA	TRBV6-6	TRBJ2-2	CASSYKGGANTGELFF	TGTGCCAGCAGTTACAAGGGGGGGGCGAACACCGGGGAGCTGTTTTTT
few	NA	TRBV29-1	TRBJ1-2	CSVAESGRVYGYTF	TGCAGCGTGGCAGAATCAGGACGAGTCTATGGCTACACCTTC
many	NA	TRBV2	TRBJ2-5	CASSPGDGPPKETQYF	TGTGCCAGCAGTCCGGGGGACGGCCCACCAAAAGAGACCCAGTACTTC
many	TRBD1	TRBV7-9	TRBJ2-4	CASSHPGTVNIQYF	TGTGCCAGCAGCCACCCCGGGACAGTAAACATTCAGTACTTC
medium-sized	NA	TRBV10-3	TRBJ2-7	CAITREIIADEQYF	TGTGCCATCACACGGGAGATCATCGCGGACGAGCAGTACTTC
NA	TRBD2	TRBV6-1	TRBJ2-1	CASSGPGLAESNEQFF	TGTGCCAGCAGTGGACCGGGACTAGCGGAGAGCAATGAGCAGTTCTTC